The rows below give T cell receptor beta chains drawn from one sample of a study of blood T cell repertoires in COVID-19. TCRdb keeps only in-frame clones here, not all; method: immunoSEQ multiplex PCR. This table holds about 130,000 clones, around 80% found once. The source material was PBMCs or T cells enriched from blood (not recorded which). The origin of the receptors is a man aged 40-50 years with acute COVID-19. The CDR3 runs from the conserved cysteine through the conserved F or W. A D gene is named only where the DNA matches it firmly. Clone size appears in some rows only: once, few, many, or a class for an expanded clone.

D: NA
size: NA
V: TRBV11-2
J: TRBJ1-4
DNA: TGTGCCAGCAGCTTAGTGACTCAACCTGATGAAAAACTGTTTTTT
CDR3: CASSLVTQPDEKLFF

D: TRBD1
size: NA
V: TRBV24-1
J: TRBJ1-1
DNA: TGTGCCACCAGTGACACAGGGGAAGGGGGCACTGAAGCTTTCTTT
CDR3: CATSDTGEGGTEAFF

D: NA
size: NA
V: TRBV5-1
J: TRBJ1-2
DNA: TGCGCCAGCAGCTTACAGGGTTGGGATGGCTACACCTTC
CDR3: CASSLQGWDGYTF

D: NA
size: NA
V: TRBV4-1
J: TRBJ1-2
DNA: TGCGCCAGTATTAACAGGGCAGCTAACTATGGCTACACCTTC
CDR3: CASINRAANYGYTF

D: NA
size: few
V: TRBV28
J: TRBJ1-5
DNA: TGTGCCAGCAGTGGGGCAACGGGTCAGCCCCAGCATTTT
CDR3: CASSGATGQPQHF

D: NA
size: NA
V: TRBV7-2
J: TRBJ2-1
DNA: TGTGCCAGCAGCTTGGGGGGGGCCCCGTTCTTC
CDR3: CASSLGGAPFF

D: NA
size: NA
V: TRBV10-1
J: TRBJ2-5
DNA: TGCGCCAGTTCGACGGCCAGAGGAGAGACCCAGTACTTC
CDR3: CASSTARGETQYF

D: NA
size: NA
V: TRBV5-1
J: TRBJ2-3
DNA: TGCGCCAGCAGCACTCGGGCGGGCGGGACAGATACGCAGTATTTT
CDR3: CASSTRAGGTDTQYF

D: TRBD2
size: NA
V: TRBV13
J: TRBJ2-7
DNA: TGTGCCAGCAGCCTTGGACTAGCAAACTACGAGCAGTACTTC
CDR3: CASSLGLANYEQYF

D: TRBD2
size: NA
V: TRBV7-3
J: TRBJ2-2
DNA: TGTGCCAGCAGCCCGTGGACTAGCGAGAACACCGGGGAGCTGTTTTTT
CDR3: CASSPWTSENTGELFF

D: NA
size: NA
V: TRBV1
J: TRBJ2-7
DNA: TGCACCAGCAGCCCCGGGGCCTGGGGGGCCTACGAGCAGTACTTC
CDR3: CTSSPGAWGAYEQYF

D: NA
size: NA
V: TRBV6-7
J: TRBJ1-2
DNA: TGTGCCAGCAGTTCTGAAGACAGGTTGTATGGCTACACCTTC
CDR3: CASSSEDRLYGYTF

D: TRBD2
size: NA
V: TRBV6-5
J: TRBJ2-5
DNA: TGTGCCAGCAGTTTATGGGGAGGGGAGACCCAGTACTTC
CDR3: CASSLWGGETQYF

D: TRBD2
size: NA
V: TRBV12-3/TRBV12-4
J: TRBJ2-7
DNA: TGTGCCAGCAGTTCACTAGCGTCAGCGCAGTACTTC
CDR3: CASSSLASAQYF

D: TRBD1
size: NA
V: TRBV19
J: TRBJ2-1
DNA: TGTGCCAGTAGTATAGGGACAGGGCACAATGAGCAGTTCTTC
CDR3: CASSIGTGHNEQFF

D: NA
size: NA
V: TRBV5-5
J: TRBJ1-4
DNA: TGTGCCAGCAGCCTGGATCGGGGGGCCGGTGAAAAACTGTTTTTT
CDR3: CASSLDRGAGEKLFF

D: NA
size: few
V: TRBV6-1
J: TRBJ2-7
DNA: TGTGCCAGCAGTGAAGAATTACCTAGCTCCTACGAGCAGTACTTC
CDR3: CASSEELPSSYEQYF

D: TRBD2
size: NA
V: TRBV10-1
J: TRBJ2-3
DNA: TGCGCCAGCAGTCTTAAGCGGGGATACACAGATACGCAGTATTTT
CDR3: CASSLKRGYTDTQYF

D: NA
size: NA
V: TRBV12-3/TRBV12-4
J: TRBJ1-2
DNA: TGTGCCAGCACCCCAGGGACAAACTATGGCTACACCTTC
CDR3: CASTPGTNYGYTF

D: NA
size: NA
V: TRBV10-3
J: TRBJ2-7
DNA: TGTGCCATCAGTGAGGCGCCCTTACAGGGAAAGCAGTACTTC
CDR3: CAISEAPLQGKQYF

D: NA
size: once
V: TRBV2
J: TRBJ2-1
DNA: TGTGCCAGCAGTGAAGCGTCTCCGGTCAATGAGCAGTTCTTC
CDR3: CASSEASPVNEQFF

D: NA
size: NA
V: TRBV15
J: TRBJ1-2
DNA: TGTGCCACCAGCAGCTGGTCTAACCCCAACTATGGCTACACCTTC
CDR3: CATSSWSNPNYGYTF

D: NA
size: few
V: TRBV21-1
J: TRBJ2-1
DNA: TGTGCCAGCACCCCGGGACTAGGGGGGTTCAATGAGCAGTTCTTC
CDR3: CASTPGLGGFNEQFF

D: NA
size: NA
V: TRBV5-1
J: TRBJ2-3
DNA: TGCGCCAGCAGCTTCGTAGGGGGGGCAGATACGCAGTATTTT
CDR3: CASSFVGGADTQYF

D: TRBD2
size: NA
V: TRBV5-1
J: TRBJ2-3
DNA: TGCGCCAGCAGCCAAAGCGGGGTGAGCACAGATACGCAGTATTTT
CDR3: CASSQSGVSTDTQYF

D: TRBD2
size: NA
V: TRBV5-1
J: TRBJ2-1
DNA: TGCGCCAGCAGCTTCCCCGGACTAGCGGGGGGTCACAATGAGCAGTTCTTC
CDR3: CASSFPGLAGGHNEQFF

D: NA
size: NA
V: TRBV3-1/TRBV3-2
J: TRBJ2-7
DNA: TGTGCCAGCAGCCCTTTCGACAGATCCTACGAGCAGTACTTC
CDR3: CASSPFDRSYEQYF

D: NA
size: NA
V: TRBV6-5
J: TRBJ1-1
DNA: TGTGCCAGCAGCCTACAGGGCCCCACTGAAGCTTTCTTT
CDR3: CASSLQGPTEAFF

D: NA
size: NA
V: TRBV2
J: TRBJ2-5
DNA: TGTGCCAGCAGCGGCGGGATAACGGGGCAGTACTTC
CDR3: CASSGGITGQYF

D: NA
size: NA
V: TRBV19
J: TRBJ2-2
DNA: TGTGCCAGTAGTCCCGGGACTTCAAACACCGGGGAGCTGTTTTTT
CDR3: CASSPGTSNTGELFF

D: NA
size: few
V: TRBV9
J: TRBJ2-2
DNA: TGTGCCAGCAGCCTCCGGTCTGGGCCCGGGGAGCTGTTTTTT
CDR3: CASSLRSGPGELFF

D: TRBD1
size: NA
V: TRBV2
J: TRBJ1-1
DNA: TGTGCCAGCAGAGGTTTGACAGGGGTGTTTGAAGCTTTCTTT
CDR3: CASRGLTGVFEAFF

D: NA
size: NA
V: TRBV5-5
J: TRBJ2-5
DNA: TGTGCCAGCAGCTTTAATGAGGACAGGTACTTC
CDR3: CASSFNEDRYF

D: NA
size: once
V: TRBV28
J: TRBJ1-2
DNA: TGTGCCAGCAGGTTAACAGGGACTATCGGCTACACCTTC
CDR3: CASRLTGTIGYTF

D: NA
size: NA
V: TRBV28
J: TRBJ1-5
DNA: TGTGCCAGCAGTTTAACACAGGCTATCAATCAGCCCCAGCATTTT
CDR3: CASSLTQAINQPQHF

D: TRBD2
size: NA
V: TRBV27
J: TRBJ2-1
DNA: TGTGCCAGCAAAAAGCCACTAGCGGGAGACAATGAGCAGTTCTTC
CDR3: CASKKPLAGDNEQFF

D: TRBD1
size: few
V: TRBV10-1
J: TRBJ2-7
DNA: TGCGCCAGCAGTGTTAACAGGGGTAACGCCGAGCAGTACTTC
CDR3: CASSVNRGNAEQYF

D: NA
size: NA
V: TRBV28
J: TRBJ1-5
DNA: TGTGCCAGCAGTACGGCGGCAGTTAGCAATCAGCCCCAGCATTTT
CDR3: CASSTAAVSNQPQHF

D: NA
size: NA
V: TRBV11-1
J: TRBJ1-4
DNA: TGTGCCAGCAGCAGGGACCGCGGGGAACTGTTTTTT
CDR3: CASSRDRGELFF

D: NA
size: NA
V: TRBV2
J: TRBJ1-3
DNA: TGTGCCAGCAGTGAACAAGGGAGGTATCAGGGAAACACCATATATTTT
CDR3: CASSEQGRYQGNTIYF

D: TRBD1
size: NA
V: TRBV6-5
J: TRBJ2-5
DNA: TGTGCCAGTCGATCGACAGGGCTAGAGACCCAGTACTTC
CDR3: CASRSTGLETQYF

D: NA
size: NA
V: TRBV7-2
J: TRBJ2-7
DNA: TGTGCCAGCAGCTTCGGGAGCATCACCTACGAGCAGTACTTC
CDR3: CASSFGSITYEQYF

D: TRBD2
size: NA
V: TRBV2
J: TRBJ2-7
DNA: TGTGCCAGCAGGGCTAGCGGGAGGAACGAGCAGTACTTC
CDR3: CASRASGRNEQYF

D: NA
size: once
V: TRBV6-5
J: TRBJ1-1
DNA: TGTGCCAGCAGTTATTGGGGCGCTGAAGCTTTCTTT
CDR3: CASSYWGAEAFF

D: TRBD1
size: once
V: TRBV3-1/TRBV3-2
J: TRBJ1-1
DNA: TGTGCCAGCAGCCAAGAGTCACAGGGGGTTGAAGCTTTCTTT
CDR3: CASSQESQGVEAFF

D: TRBD2
size: NA
V: TRBV7-8
J: TRBJ2-1
DNA: TGTGCCAGCAGCTTAGATGGGAGGGGTAGGCGGGATGAGCAGTTCTTC
CDR3: CASSLDGRGRRDEQFF

D: TRBD1
size: NA
V: TRBV11-2
J: TRBJ1-1
DNA: TGTGCCAGCAGCTTAGGACAGGGGTCAGCTTTCTTT
CDR3: CASSLGQGSAFF

D: TRBD2
size: NA
V: TRBV27
J: TRBJ2-5
DNA: TGTGCCAGCAGTTTATCCACCGGGACTAGCGTAAAAGAGACCCAGTACTTC
CDR3: CASSLSTGTSVKETQYF

D: NA
size: NA
V: TRBV10-3
J: TRBJ2-3
DNA: TGTGCCACCTCGGGGGGCACAGATACGCAGTATTTT
CDR3: CATSGGTDTQYF